This T cell receptor beta chain derives from a study of high-grade serous ovarian cancer treatment subgroups. About the research overall: Each sample yielded on average around 7,300 unique TCR beta rearrangements from some 15,000 reads.

Study-wide points: Tumors within one patient showed repertoire similarity of roughly 0.1 to 0.85. Clonal relatedness tracked neoantigen level, and by trend copy number and mutation load.

Germline CDR1 and CDR2: SGHTA and FQGNSA. V lost 3 bases to trimming and J lost 2 bases; unmatched junction nucleotides: 3. CDR3 length equals 15 residues. With regard to this clone: Its target is unknown.

Here immunoSEQ multiplex PCR was the method, and the copy in TCRdb shows in-frame clones only, minus some. The sample lists about 15,000 clones; approximately 73% were seen once. The tumor samples were collected prior to definitive surgery or chemotherapy. The sequence derives from a human donor with high-grade serous ovarian cancer. The sequenced sample consisted of tumor tissue. The gene calls are TRBV7-2 and TRBJ1-3; TRBD1 matches at 8 bases. As DNA, the CDR3 is TGTGCCAGCAGCTTCGCAGGGGGCACTGGAAACACCATATATTTT. Translated: CASSFAGGTGNTIYF.